Presented here are 30 T cell receptor beta chains from one specimen sequenced in a study of cytomegalovirus exposure and HLA in healthy donors. The repertoire was sequenced with immunoSEQ multiplex PCR; TCRdb's copy has only in-frame clones and lacks some. The sample records roughly 300,000 clones, roughly 90% being singletons. What was sequenced was PBMCs. Every receptor here comes from a woman in her late teens or twenties in good health and CMV-seronegative.

The chain employs TRBV28 and TRBJ2-5, with TRBD2 matching 7 bases. The length of the CDR3 is 13 residues. Per germline, CDR1 MDHEN and CDR2 SYDVKM. V trimming: 2 bases; J trimming: 6 bases; junction bases outside the gene matches: 3. CDR3 residues: CASSLGREKTQYF. Written as DNA, the CDR3 is TGTGCCAGCAGTTTAGGGCGGGAGAAGACCCAGTACTTC.

Only a few counts were recorded for this clone. The chain couples TRBV4-2 to TRBJ1-2; no clear D. CDR1 is LGHNA and CDR2 is YNFKEQ in the germline V gene. This CDR3 contains 13 residues. Between the trimmed V and J ends, which lost 0 bases and 7 bases, there was a span of 9 bases. CDR3 sequence: CASSQEQIAGYTF. The CDR3 DNA sequence: TGTGCCAGCAGCCAAGAACAGATTGCTGGCTACACCTTC.

The CDR3 reads CASSYTGNYGYTF. In DNA, the CDR3 is TGTGCCAGCAGCTACACAGGCAACTATGGCTACACCTTC. The chain carries TRBV5-6 and TRBJ1-2; D is perhaps TRBD1 (5 bases). From germline, CDR1 is SGHDT and CDR2 YYEEEE. The V end was cut by 3 bases, the J end by 2 bases, with 8 bases between. The CDR3 extends over 13 amino acids. The full variable domain, with the rest looked up from reference TRBV5-6 and TRBJ1-2, is DAGVTQSPTHLIKTRGQQVTLRCSPKSGHDTVSWYQQALGQGPQFIFQYYEEEERQRGNFPDRFSGHQFPNYSSELNVNALLLGDSALYLCASSYTGNYGYTFGSGTRLTVV.

The chain uses TRBV6-6 and TRBJ2-3; TRBD2 aligns across 10 bases. The V gene end was trimmed by 6 bases and the J gene end by 4 bases; junction bases not matched to a gene: 7. The germline V gene has CDR1 MNHNY and CDR2 SVGAGI (reference sequence). The CDR3 sequence is 15 residues long. Written as DNA, the CDR3 is TGTGCCAGCAGAGTCCCAGCGGGAGGGCCAGATACGCAGTATTTT. Its protein product is CASRVPAGGPDTQYF.

CDR3 nucleotide sequence: TGCGCCAGCAGCCAAGATACAGGGGTCTATGGCTACACCTTC. It encodes CASSQDTGVYGYTF. The chain recombines TRBV4-3 with TRBJ1-2; 7 bases agree with TRBD1. Trimming at V came to 0 bases and at J to 4 bases, leaving 2 bases not matched to a gene. The CDR3 is 14 amino acids. Germline assignment: CDR1 LGHNA and CDR2 YSLEER.

V gene TRBV10-3 combines with J gene TRBJ1-2; possibly TRBD1 for D (5 bases). The V end lost 3 bases, the J end lost 0 bases, and 17 bases lay between the germline ends. The CDR3 length is 17 residues. Germline lookup yields CDR1 ENHRY and CDR2 SYGVKD. The CDR3 protein is CAISDRVGAGTNYGYTF. In DNA, the CDR3 is TGTGCCATCAGTGACCGGGTTGGGGCTGGGACTAACTATGGCTACACCTTC.

The chain couples TRBV11-3 to TRBJ2-7; the match to TRBD2 covers 9 bases. Germline V gene data show CDR1 as SGHNT and CDR2 as YENEEA. The CDR3 runs 15 residues. Trimming cost V 0 bases and J 2 bases; bases outside gene matches: 2. The CDR3 here is CASSLDSSGTYEQYF. The CDR3 region has the DNA TGTGCCAGCAGCTTAGATTCTAGCGGGACCTACGAGCAGTACTTC.

The chain uses TRBV18 and TRBJ1-1; D not resolved. V was clipped by 6 bases and J by 3 bases, with 11 bases between them. Germline-derived CDR1 and CDR2 are KGHSH and LQKENI. This CDR3 region has 13 residues. CDR3 nucleotides: TGTGCCAGCTCTGGGAGACACCACACTGAAGCTTTCTTT. This translates into CASSGRHHTEAFF. Based on the CDR3 plus reference TRBV18 and TRBJ1-1, the full variable domain is NAGVMQNPRHLVRRRGQEARLRCSPMKGHSHVYWYRQLPEEGLKFMVYLQKENIIDESGMPKERFSAEFPKEGPSILRIQQVVRGDSAAYFCASSGRHHTEAFFGQGTRLTVV.

The genes are TRBV5-4 and TRBJ2-7, with D hard to call. Germline-derived CDR1 and CDR2 are SGHNT and YYREEE (reference sequence). V shed 0 bases and J shed 3 bases, with 4 bases lying between them. CDR3 length: 12 residues. CDR3 in amino acids: CASSLDNYEQYF. As DNA, the CDR3 is TGTGCCAGCAGCTTGGATAACTACGAGCAGTACTTC.

The rearrangement links TRBV18 to TRBJ2-2; TRBD2 matches 11 bases. J was trimmed by 5 bases and V by 4 bases; bases with no gene match: 6. The CDR3 is made up of 16 amino acids. Germline V CDR1 and CDR2: KGHSH, LQKENI. The CDR3 region has the DNA TGTGCCAGCTCACAAGGACTAGCGGGCTTAACCGGGGAGCTGTTTTTT. Translated, it gives CASSQGLAGLTGELFF.

This clone was observed a handful of times. The genes are TRBV7-2 and TRBJ2-7; 7 bases are a match to TRBD1. V dropped 5 bases and J dropped 3; count of bases not matched to a gene: 1. The CDR3 has 12 residues. The germline CDR1 and CDR2 sequences are SGHTA and FQGNSA. For the CDR3, the DNA is TGTGCCAGCAGCCGACAGGGCTACGAGCAGTACTTC. Protein: CASSRQGYEQYF.

This chain joins TRBV7-2 and TRBJ2-1, with D perhaps TRBD1 (6 bases). The germline gives CDR1 SGHTA, CDR2 FQGNSA. V lost 4 bases, J lost 10 bases, and 17 bases lay in between. CDR3 size: 14 residues. DNA of the CDR3: TGTGCCAGCAGCTCTCTGGGGGCCTCCTGGGAGCAGTTCTTC. Translated, it gives CASSSLGASWEQFF.

This chain connects TRBV5-4 to TRBJ2-1, with 7 bases fitting TRBD2. The CDR3 covers 13 residues. V was pared by 5 bases and J by 7 bases, with 6 bases of the junction left unmatched. From germline, CDR1 is SGHNT and CDR2 YYREEE (reference sequence). The CDR3 spells CASRPPGGNEQFF. The CDR3 DNA reads TGTGCCAGCAGACCCCCGGGGGGAAATGAGCAGTTCTTC.

The chain is built from TRBV25-1 and TRBJ1-2, with TRBD1 as a possible D gene (6 bases). Between the trimmed V and J ends, which lost 1 base and 5 bases, there was a span of 11 bases. CDR1 MGHDK and CDR2 SYGVNS come from the germline V gene. This CDR3 spans 14 amino acids. CDR3 bases: TGTGCCAGCAGTGAATTACAGGGATGGTATGGCTACACCTTC. Its translation: CASSELQGWYGYTF.

The chain has TRBV28 and TRBJ1-1; 7 positions match TRBD1. The CDR3 covers 13 residues. J gave up 5 bases and V 8 bases, and 8 bases lay outside the gene matches. CDR1 MDHEN and CDR2 SYDVKM come from the germline V gene. CDR3 protein: CASREGAGTEAFF. CDR3 nucleotides: TGTGCCAGCCGGGAGGGGGCCGGAACTGAAGCTTTCTTT.

V gene TRBV6-5 combines with J gene TRBJ1-1; a possible D gene is TRBD1 (5 bases). Germline CDR1 reads MNHEY; CDR2 reads SVGAGI. Trimming shortened V by 5 bases and J by 8 bases, and 15 bases separated the two germline ends. The CDR3 has 13 amino acids. CDR3 protein: CASSAFGRGEAFF. Written as DNA, the CDR3 is TGTGCCAGCAGTGCGTTCGGGCGGGGCGAAGCTTTCTTT.

CDR3 residues: CASSQGSGPRAEQYF. CDR3 coding DNA: TGCGCCAGCAGCCAAGGGAGCGGGCCCAGGGCCGAGCAGTACTTC. The V call is TRBV4-1, the J call TRBJ2-7; D perhaps matches TRBD2 (6 bases). The germline gives CDR1 MGHRA, CDR2 YSYEKL. This CDR3 contains 15 residues. V gave up 1 base and J gave up 6 bases, with 16 bases separating them.

This clone appeared a single time. The V call is TRBV25-1, the J call TRBJ2-7; tentatively, D is TRBD2 (6 bases). Trimming stripped 3 bases from V and 0 bases from J, with 9 bases between. Germline lookup yields CDR1 MGHDK and CDR2 SYGVNS. CDR3 length: 14 residues. The CDR3 coding sequence is TGTGCCAGCAGTGACAGACTAGACTCCTACGAGCAGTACTTC. Translating it yields CASSDRLDSYEQYF.

This clone was recorded once. The chain carries TRBV6-1 and TRBJ2-1; 10 bases match TRBD2. The V and J ends lost 10 bases and 4 bases, in that order; junction bases with no gene match: 4. In germline, CDR1 is MNHNS, CDR2 SASEGT. This CDR3 spans 13 amino acids. CDR3 DNA sequence: TGTGCCACGCGGACTAGCGGTTACAATGAGCAGTTCTTC. Protein sequence: CATRTSGYNEQFF.

The chain links TRBV27 to TRBJ2-7; maybe TRBD1 (6 bases). V lost 6 bases to trimming and J lost 3 bases, with 9 bases between them. There are 12 residues in the CDR3. CDR1 is MNHEY, CDR2 SMNVEV, per germline (reference sequence). CDR3 residues: CASRDSYYEQYF. CDR3 DNA: TGTGCCAGCAGGGACAGTTACTACGAGCAGTACTTC.

V usage is TRBV5-4 and J usage is TRBJ2-7; TRBD2 might be the D (7 bases). CDR3 length: 14 residues. CDR1 is SGHNT and CDR2 is YYREEE in the germline V gene (reference sequence). Trimming stripped 2 bases from V and 5 bases from J, with 14 bases between. The chain's CDR3 is CASSLGRGVDEQYF. The CDR3 nucleotides read TGTGCCAGCAGCTTAGGGAGGGGGGTTGACGAGCAGTACTTC. Combining the CDR3 with reference TRBV5-4 and TRBJ2-7 gives the whole variable domain ETGVTQSPTHLIKTRGQQVTLRCSSQSGHNTVSWYQQALGQGPQFIFQYYREEENGRGNFPPRFSGLQFPNYSSELNVNALELDDSALYLCASSLGRGVDEQYFGPGTRLTVT.

This clone was found once. CDR3: CASSLGPPGTGSGEQYF. The CDR3 DNA reads TGTGCCAGCAGCTTAGGACCTCCAGGGACAGGGTCGGGCGAGCAGTACTTC. This chain joins TRBV7-3 and TRBJ2-7; 9 nucleotides align to TRBD1. This CDR3 comprises 17 residues. Trimming cost V 2 bases and J 6 bases; bases outside gene matches: 14. In germline, CDR1 is SGHTA, CDR2 FQGTGA.

The rearrangement joins TRBV4-2 to TRBJ1-4; 9 nucleotides match TRBD1. The CDR3 totals 13 residues. Per germline, CDR1 LGHNA and CDR2 YNFKEQ. Germline trimming cut 4 bases from V and 8 bases from J; bases unmatched to any gene: 2. The CDR3 here is CASSPGQGEKLFF. The CDR3 DNA follows: TGTGCCAGCAGCCCAGGACAGGGGGAAAAACTGTTTTTT.

The chain employs TRBV5-4 and TRBJ2-1; tentatively, D is TRBD2 (5 bases). Germline V gene sequence: CDR1 SGHNT, CDR2 YYREEE (reference sequence). Deletions cut 3 bases from V and 5 bases from J, with 15 bases between. This CDR3 is 15 amino acids long. CDR3 nucleotides: TGTGCCAGCAGCTGGATTGGAGGAGGAGACAATGAGCAGTTCTTC. Its translation: CASSWIGGGDNEQFF.

The V call is TRBV9, the J call TRBJ2-7; 10 bases agree with TRBD1. Trimming cost V 3 bases and J 7 bases; bases outside gene matches: 7. This CDR3 has 14 residues. CDR1 and CDR2 from the germline V gene are SGDLS and YYNGEE. The CDR3 sequence is CASSGTGQGSEQYF. The DNA for the CDR3 is TGTGCCAGCAGCGGGACGGGACAGGGGAGTGAGCAGTACTTC.

This chain links TRBV4-3 with TRBJ1-2, with 7 bases identical to TRBD1. CDR1 and CDR2 (germline): LGHNA, YSLEER. CDR3 size: 15 residues. V was pared by 0 bases and J by 2 bases, with 3 bases of the junction left unmatched. CDR3 region: CASSQDPTGNYGYTF. DNA of the CDR3: TGCGCCAGCAGCCAAGACCCGACAGGGAACTATGGCTACACCTTC.

The CDR3 is CASSYSTLLAGEQYF. The DNA of the CDR3 is TGTGCCAGCAGTTACTCGACCCTACTAGCGGGGGAGCAGTACTTC. This rearrangement joins TRBV6-5 to TRBJ2-7; 10 bases agree with TRBD2. Germline V CDR1 and CDR2: MNHEY, SVGAGI. CDR3 length equals 15 residues. The V and J ends lost 0 bases and 7 bases, in that order; junction bases with no gene match: 6.

This chain links TRBV10-3 with TRBJ2-7; 8 bases are shared with TRBD1. V shed 4 bases and J 4 bases; nucleotides not matched to a gene: 6. CDR3 length: 14 amino acids. Germline CDR1 ENHRY, CDR2 SYGVKD. CDR3 DNA sequence: TGTGCCATCAGTGGTCAGGGGGCGGAATACGAGCAGTACTTC. Translated, it gives CAISGQGAEYEQYF.

This chain connects TRBV28 to TRBJ1-3; 7 nucleotides line up with TRBD1. This CDR3 region has 14 residues. V lost 6 bases and J lost 5; bases outside the gene matches: 7. The germline V gene encodes CDR1 MDHEN and CDR2 SYDVKM. The CDR3 region has the DNA TGTGCCAGCAGCGCGGGGACAGCTCGAAACACCATATATTTT. The encoded protein is CASSAGTARNTIYF.

V and J are TRBV28 and TRBJ1-1, with a possible D match to TRBD1 (5 bases). Germline V gene sequence: CDR1 MDHEN, CDR2 SYDVKM. Deletions cut 4 bases from V and 5 bases from J, with 14 bases between. This CDR3 contains 14 residues. CDR3 amino acids: CASSSNYRQTEAFF. The CDR3 region has the DNA TGTGCCAGCAGTTCAAACTATCGACAGACTGAAGCTTTCTTT.